These 2 T cell receptor beta chains were sequenced from one sample in a study of shared clonotypes between healthy human individuals. Generated by immunoSEQ multiplex PCR, the TCRdb table keeps only in-frame clones and is missing some. This sample has 2 million to 2.5 million clones; around 92% occur once, and the top ten carry about 0.41%. The sequenced material came from naive CD4+ T cells from PBMCs. As for subset: CD45RA+ positively selected. These TCRs come from a man aged 18 to 30 in good health. Some clones in this sample may be carry-over from other donors' samples.

V is TRBV14 and J is TRBJ1-4; 7 bases fit TRBD1. J gave up 3 bases and V 4 bases, and 5 bases lay outside the gene matches. The germline V gene has CDR1 SGHDN and CDR2 FVKESK. CDR3 length: 15 amino acids. In DNA, the CDR3 is TGTGCCAGCAGCCGACGACAGGGCTCTAATGAAAAACTGTTTTTT. Its translation is CASSRRQGSNEKLFF.

This clone was seen only a few times. The rearrangement joins TRBV9 to TRBJ2-1; 10 nucleotides align to TRBD2. The trim removed 0 bases at V and 5 bases at J, leaving 2 bases unmatched. In germline, CDR1 is SGDLS, CDR2 YYNGEE. The length of the CDR3 is 15 residues. In DNA, the CDR3 is TGTGCCAGCAGCGTAGGGACTAGCGGTCACAATGAGCAGTTCTTC. It translates to CASSVGTSGHNEQFF.